Detailed here is one TCR beta chain. Sequencing used cDNA as its template, made by extracting RNA and reverse transcribing it. Method: immunoSEQ multiplex PCR; TCRdb's copy keeps in-frame clones and lacks some. The sample includes about 180,000 clones, around 63% of them seen just once. Germline assignment: CDR1 GTSNPN and CDR2 SVGIG (reference sequence). The CDR3 sequence is 15 residues long. The V gene lost 0 bases and the J gene lost 6 bases, with 14 bases spanning the gap. These data come from a study of CD8+ T cells in alopecia areata. The chain employs TRBV30 and TRBJ2-2; D perhaps matches TRBD1 (6 bases). The source was CD4+ T cells sorted from blood, collected at week 0. The TCR sequence derives from a human donor with alopecia areata. Here the CDR3 reads CAWSVGQGSAGELFF. The CDR3 DNA reads TGTGCCTGGAGTGTTGGGCAGGGGTCTGCCGGGGAGCTGTTTTTT.